One and the same sample provided the 26 T cell receptor beta chains below, sequenced in a study of tumor-infiltrating lymphocytes in primary liver carcinoma. Unsorted bulk tissue (roughly 18-32 mg) underwent RNA and DNA co-extraction. The template, roughly 0.45 ug total RNA, yielded TCR beta cDNA made with a constant-region primer. A slightly modified ARM-PCR protocol with three nested multiplex PCR rounds produced these TCR beta libraries. Forward primers for TRBV1-TRBV30 and a C-beta reverse primer served the first two PCR rounds, at about 10 cycles each. TCRdb reanalysed the multiplex PCR reads using MiXCR and keeps one entry per CDR3 protein. The sample includes around 70,000 distinct CDR3 sequences, 60% to 75% of them seen just once. What was sequenced was liver tumor tissue from sampling region 4. Subset described: tumor region T4, right-lateral pole. All receptors come from a man aged 35-49 years with primary liver carcinoma and hepatitis B virus infection.

This clonotype has at least ten counts. CDR3 region: CASSEARLGRNYGYTF. In DNA, the CDR3 is TGTGCCAGCAGTGAAGCGCGGTTGGGCAGGAACTATGGCTACACCTTC. The chain employs TRBV6-1 and TRBJ1-2; D uncertain. V was pared by 0 bases and J by 2 bases, with 13 bases between. Per germline, CDR1 MNHNS and CDR2 SASEGT. This CDR3 region has 16 residues.

Comments on this clonotype: The CDR3 carries no conserved terminal phenylalanine or tryptophan, so it likely arises from a read error. The DNA is omitted, as the CDR3 cannot be located on it reliably, and the CDR3 follows TCRdb's listing. The chain has TRBV12-3 or TRBV12-4 and TRBJ2-1; the listed D gene, TRBD2, was not tested against the DNA. The CDR3 is 13 amino acids in total, end residues counted. CDR3 sequence reads: CASSWRADNEQLL.

This clonotype was counted many times. The V call is TRBV28, the J call TRBJ1-4; 10 bases are shared with TRBD1. Germline V gene sequence: CDR1 MDHEN, CDR2 SYDVKM. The CDR3 is 14 residues long. After removal of 6 bases from V and 10 bases from J, the junction contained 8 bases not matched to a gene. The CDR3 DNA reads as TGTGCCAGCAGCGCTGGACAGGGGGATGGAAAACTGTTTTTT. Translating gives CASSAGQGDGKLFF.

Notes on this clonotype: This may come from a read error, since a much larger clone is one base off. V is TRBV5-1 and J is TRBJ2-5; TRBD2 matches at 8 bases. The V segment lost 7 bases and the J segment 1 base; nucleotides outside the gene matches: 6. Germline CDR1 SGHRS, CDR2 YFSETQ. The CDR3 has 14 residues. The CDR3 is CASSGGGAQETQYF. In DNA, the CDR3 is TGCGCCAGCTCGGGAGGGGGTGCCCAAGAGACCCAGTACTTC.

Ten or more counts support this clonotype. The chain joins TRBV29-1 to TRBJ2-5; TRBD2 might be the D (5 bases). With 6 bases removed from V and 2 bases from J, the gap between germline ends came to 10 bases. Germline V CDR1 and CDR2: SQVTM, ANQGSEA. The CDR3 loop spans 12 amino acids. CDR3 in DNA: TGCAGCGTGAGACCGGGACAAGAGACCCAGTACTTC. Its protein is CSVRPGQETQYF.

CDR3: CTTLNEGTQYF. CDR3 sequence (DNA): TGTACCACCCTAAATGAAGGGACCCAGTACTTC. J is TRBJ2-5 and V is TRBV10-3; D unclear. Germline loops: CDR1 ENHRY, CDR2 SYGVKD. The CDR3 has 11 amino acids.

This clonotype was detected only a few times. A much larger clone lies one base from this, so it may be a read error. The V gene is TRBV10-3, the J gene TRBJ1-1, with D unresolved. Trimming pared 2 bases from V and 3 bases from J, leaving 7 bases between. Per germline, CDR1 ENHRY and CDR2 SYGVKD. The CDR3 consists of 13 residues. The CDR3 protein is CAISETGDTEAFF. The CDR3, as DNA: TGTGCCATCAGTGAGACCGGGGACACTGAAGCTTTCTTT.

On this clonotype: Germline and junction disagree at one end, which may indicate a read error. The gene calls are TRBV29-1 and TRBJ2-1; 7 bases match TRBD1. Germline V gene lookup returns CDR1 SQVTM and CDR2 ANQGSEA. This CDR3 spans 15 amino acids. Here the CDR3 DNA reads TGCAGCCTTGGCAAGGGGACAGCTACTTACAATGAGCAGGTCTTC. Translating it yields CSLGKGTATYNEQVF.

The chain combines TRBV4-1 with TRBJ2-3; 10 bases fit TRBD2. The V segment lost 0 bases and the J segment 6 bases; nucleotides outside the gene matches: 6. This CDR3 region has 16 residues. Germline V gene sequence: CDR1 MGHRA, CDR2 YSYEKL. CDR3 DNA: TGCGCCAGCAGCCAAGATGAGCGGGGGGGACTTGATACGCAGTATTTT. This codes for CASSQDERGGLDTQYF.

This chain links TRBV9 with TRBJ2-6; TRBD2 might be the D (6 bases). Deletions cut 4 bases from V and 0 bases from J, with 11 bases between. This CDR3 has 16 residues. Germline-derived CDR1 and CDR2 are SGDLS and YYNGEE. CDR3 nucleotide sequence: TGTGCCAGCAGCTCAAGGGACTTCTCTGGGGCCAACGTCCTGACTTTC. Its protein product is CASSSRDFSGANVLTF. Complete variable domain (other parts from reference TRBV9 and TRBJ2-6): DSGVTQTPKHLITATGQRVTLRCSPRSGDLSVYWYQQSLDQGLQFLIQYYNGEERAKGNILERFSAQQFPDLHSELNLSSLELGDSALYFCASSSRDFSGANVLTFGAGSRLTVL.

This clonotype appeared once. This chain links TRBV11-1 with TRBJ2-5, with 9 bases fitting TRBD2. This CDR3 is 14 amino acids long. CDR1 is SGHAT, CDR2 FQDESV, per germline (reference sequence). Germline trimming cut 6 bases from V and 7 bases from J; bases unmatched to any gene: 9. The CDR3 DNA reads as TGTGCCAGCAGAGCGGGGGGACCACATGGGACCCAGTACTTC. Amino acids: CASRAGGPHGTQYF.

Of note for this clonotype: The junction and the germline gene differ at one end; a read error may be behind it. The V gene is TRBV4-1, the J gene TRBJ2-3, with D possibly TRBD1 on 6 matching bases. This CDR3 region has 15 residues. From germline, CDR1 is MGHRA and CDR2 YSYEKL. The CDR3 region is CASSLRQANIDTHYF. As DNA, the CDR3 is TGCGCCAGCAGCCTGCGACAGGCCAACATAGATACGCATTATTTT.

This clonotype appeared many times. J is TRBJ1-5 and V is TRBV6-1; perhaps TRBD1 as D (5 bases). V was clipped by 2 bases and J by 4 bases, with 12 bases between them. CDR3 length equals 15 residues. Germline CDR1 MNHNS, CDR2 SASEGT. The DNA for the CDR3 is TGTGCCAGCAGTGAAAGTGGGACCTATAATCAGCCCCAGCATTTT. It is translated as CASSESGTYNQPQHF.

There are many counts of this clonotype. A much larger clone lies a single base off, so this may be a read error. The rearrangement joins TRBV6-6 to TRBJ1-1; D gene uncertain. The CDR3 has 14 residues. CDR1 and CDR2 (germline): MNHNY, SVGAGI (reference sequence). CDR3 sequence (DNA): TGTGCCAGCAGTTACTCGATTGCGACCACTAAAGCTTTCTTT. This codes for CASSYSIATTKAFF.

About this clonotype: Possible read error: a much larger clone is one base away. The chain joins TRBV7-9 to TRBJ1-1; D gene uncertain. Trimming pared 0 bases from V and 12 bases from J, leaving 14 bases between. Germline lookup yields CDR1 SEHNR and CDR2 FQNEAQ (reference sequence). This CDR3 is built from 13 residues. DNA of the CDR3: TGTGCCAGCAGCTTAGCGCGAGATAGCGTGACTTTCTTT. This encodes CASSLARDSVTFF. The whole variable domain, filled in from reference TRBV7-9 and TRBJ1-1, reads DTGVSQNPRHKITKRGQNVTFRCDPISEHNRLYWYRQTLGQGPEFLTYFQNEAQLEKSRLLSDRFSAERPKGSFSTLEIQRTEQGDSAMYLCASSLARDSVTFFGQGTRLTVV.

Comment on this clonotype: Given a much more abundant clone one base away, this may be a read error. The chain recombines TRBV5-1 with TRBJ2-3; TRBD1 matches at 10 bases. This CDR3 has 18 residues. From germline, CDR1 is SGHRS and CDR2 YFSETQ. CDR3 nucleotides: TGCGCCAGCAGCCACGGGACAGGGGACTACTTTAGCATAGATACGCAGTATTTT. Protein product: CASSHGTGDYFSIDTQYF.

CDR3 DNA sequence: TGTGCCAGCGGCAAGGAATTCCAGGCCCGGCAGGGGGGATTCTACGAGCAGTACTTC. This codes for CASGKEFQARQGGFYEQYF. This chain links TRBV21-1 with TRBJ2-7; TRBD1, the D gene given by the table, was not confirmed from the DNA. TRBV21-1 is a pseudogene segment. The CDR3 covers 19 residues.

This clonotype occurred once. Possible read error: a much larger clone is one base away. The chain is built from TRBV30 and TRBJ2-7, with unresolved D. Germline CDR1 reads GTSNPN; CDR2 reads SVGIG (reference sequence). Deletions cut 5 bases from V and 5 bases from J, with 16 bases between. This CDR3 is built from 13 residues. The CDR3 is CAWSWTLNNEQYF. As DNA, the CDR3 is TGTGCCTGGTCCTGGACGCTTAATAACGAGCAGTACTTC.

Ten or more counts support this clonotype. The chain couples TRBV6-5 to TRBJ1-2, with a weak D call TRBD1 (5 bases). Trimming removed 8 bases at V and 8 bases at J, with 15 bases between. The length of the CDR3 is 12 residues. Germline V gives CDR1 MNHEY, CDR2 SVGAGI. In DNA, the CDR3 is TGTGCCAGCTGTTTCAGGGACGAAGGCTACACCTTC. Encoded protein: CASCFRDEGYTF.

Details on this clonotype: This may be a read error, as it is one base from a much larger clone. J is TRBJ2-4 and V is TRBV30; 10 bases align to TRBD1. The CDR3 extends over 15 amino acids. Per the germline V gene, CDR1 is GTSNPN and CDR2 is SVGIG (reference sequence). CDR3 coding DNA: TGTGCCTGGAGTGCAGGGACAGGGGCCAAAAGCATTCAGTACTTC. Translation: CAWSAGTGAKSIQYF. The full variable domain, rest sourced from reference TRBV30 and TRBJ2-4, is SQTIHQWPATLVQPVGSPLSLECTVEGTSNPNLYWYRQAAGRGLQLLFYSVGIGQISSEVPQNLSASRPQDRQFILSSKKLLLSDSGFYLCAWSAGTGAKSIQYFGAGTRLSVL.

Of note for this clonotype: One end of the junction fails to match germline, which may point to a read error. The rearrangement links TRBV11-2 to TRBJ2-1; 7 bases match TRBD1. CDR1 is SGHAT, CDR2 FQNNGV, per germline. CDR3 length: 17 amino acids. CDR3 sequence reads: CAGRLGTVGSSYDEQFF. In DNA, the CDR3 is TGTGCCGGCAGGTTGGGGACAGTAGGGAGCTCCTACGATGAGCAGTTCTTC.

Comments on this clonotype: A much more abundant neighbour one base away suggests this may be a read error. The rearrangement joins TRBV10-1 to TRBJ1-1, with 7 bases fitting TRBD1. From germline, CDR1 is WNHNN and CDR2 SYGVQD (reference sequence). V lost 8 bases and J lost 2; bases outside the gene matches: 11. CDR3 length equals 15 residues. The CDR3 sequence is CASGQAQGLNTEAFF. CDR3 nucleotide sequence: TGCGCCAGCGGACAGGCTCAGGGTCTCAACACTGAAGCTTTCTTT.

This chain links TRBV11-3 with TRBJ1-1; the match to TRBD1 covers 8 bases. Germline-derived CDR1 and CDR2 are SGHNT and YENEEA. The CDR3 totals 13 residues. The CDR3 DNA sequence: TGTACCAACAGCTTAACAGGGGGGACCGAAGCTTTCTTT. Translating gives CTNSLTGGTEAFF.

The table lists this clonotype with a few counts. It is likely a read error, because the conserved phenylalanine at the end of the CDR3 is missing. The CDR3 reads CASSQEGLAAYEQYL. CDR3 sequence (DNA): TGTGCCAGCAGCCAAGAGGGACTAGCGGCCTACGAGCAGTACTTA. V gene TRBV4-1 combines with J gene TRBJ2-7; 11 nucleotides match TRBD2. This CDR3 is 15 amino acids long. Germline lookup yields CDR1 MGHRA and CDR2 YSYEKL.

For this clonotype: Germline is not matched at one junction end, which may reflect a read error. This sequence joins TRBV28 and TRBJ1-5; the match to TRBD1 covers 9 bases. Germline V gives CDR1 MDHEN, CDR2 SYDVKM. This CDR3 comprises 15 residues. The chain's CDR3 is CAGRLMGQGRPPQHF. Written as DNA, the CDR3 is TGTGCCGGCAGACTAATGGGACAGGGACGGCCGCCCCAGCATTTT.

The chain employs TRBV6-5 and TRBJ2-5, with unresolved D. The V end was cut by 3 bases, the J end by 11 bases, with 16 bases between. The germline V gene has CDR1 MNHEY and CDR2 SVGAGI. There are 13 residues in the CDR3. The CDR3 coding sequence is TGTGCCAGCAGTTATAGGGTTTCGGATACACAGTACTTC. It is translated as CASSYRVSDTQYF.